This T cell receptor (beta chain) was recorded in a study of T cell responses to AZD1222 COVID-19 vaccine (dated by TCRdb to the early 2020s). Study-wide context: AZD1222 recipients whose second dose came at about 4 weeks and those whose second dose came at about 12 weeks were combined into one group, since spike-specific TCR depth and breadth did not differ between the two schedules. TCR sequencing was performed for fewer than 250 trial participants, of whom around 200 were given two doses of AZD1222 and around 25 were given two doses of MenACWY control vaccine. Trial participants were enrolled by age into subgroups of 18-55, 56-69 and 70-plus years, and around 150, 28 and 57 TCR-sequenced participants, respectively, were included in these subgroups. Beyond this particular receptor, the publication reports: The whole spike protein was spanned by vaccine-associated CD4 TCRs, and dominant responses were seen in regions 160-218 and 743-854. In the small 56-69-year group, the increase in depth fell short of significance, most likely because of low power. Nearly half of unique spike-specific TCRs reportedly recognized epitopes outside regions mutated in the B.1.351 and B.1.1.7 variants. Participants were mostly white British, with more females than males. The authors suggested clonal diversity may have been underestimated. Conclusions about previously exposed vaccinees are limited, since just five or six AZD1222 recipients were seropositive for SARS-CoV-2 at baseline. Because no day 14 peak-response samples were available, the repertoires could be characterized only after the peak T cell response. After two AZD1222 doses, both the breadth and the depth of spike-specific TCRs were significantly higher than at day 0 and than in MenACWY recipients.

A word on this clone: The antigen it binds to is not known. No qualities accompany the bases; no much larger clone lies one base away.

The CDR3 regions of human TCRbeta chains were subjected to immunosequencing. The paper's processing steps were these. TCRs in the repertoires were matched against a reference library of SARS-CoV-2-specific TCRs that had been generated with the MIRA antigen-specificity platform. Breadth was defined as the fraction of unique TCRs that were SARS-CoV-2-associated. Depth was defined as the fraction of total T cells that were SARS-CoV-2-associated. Using the MIRA data, each spike-specific TCR was assigned both to the spike region to which the TCR was reactive and to a CD4 or CD8 class. Log10-transformed breadth and depth values were compared by one-way ANOVA with Sidak's multiple comparisons tests. Not all clones reach the TCRdb copy of this immuneACCESS table, which keeps in-frame sequences only. Checked studies attribute under half of the gap to unresolved V genes and leave the rest unexplained. V, J and clone size were drawn from that table, and D and trimming were deduced from the DNA. The sample includes 95,000 to 150,000 clones, with roughly 87% observed a single time. The ten largest clones represent roughly 10% of the sample.

What the time point label conveys for this sample: baseline before first vaccination. Vaccinee samples were obtained from the UK trials COV001 and COV002, which included a single-blind randomized controlled phase 2/3 trial of AZD1222 (ChAdOx1 nCoV-19) in healthy adults. For TCRbeta chain sequencing, PBMC samples were collected from trial participants at day 0 and at day 28 after the second dose. A distance of 14 bases separates the germline ends of V and J, which lose 0 bases and 10 bases respectively. The CDR3 starts with the cysteine, ends with the phenylalanine, and has 14 residues. Only the CDR3 region is kept as DNA, spanning 42 bases read in frame from base 1. CDR1 SGDLS and CDR2 YYNGEE were looked up in the germline V gene.

Source: peripheral blood, taken on day 0 of AZD1222 vaccination. The TCR originated in an adult in good health. The sequence links TRBV9 to TRBJ2-1, with a weak D call of TRBD1 (6 bases match). The CDR3 sequence is CASSVGPRGGEQFF. Read as DNA, the sequence is TGTGCCAGCAGCGTAGGTCCCAGGGGCGGCGAGCAGTTCTTC.